These 8 T cell receptor beta chains were all obtained from the same sample, sequenced in a study of T cell repertoires in cytomegalovirus infection (dated by TCRdb to between 2018 and 2021). The data were produced on an Illumina HiSeq 1500. TCRdb's own reprocessing of the public reads used fastp at Q25 and MiXCR and kept productive beta chains. Every distinct CDR3 protein forms one entry, paired with its most common genes and DNA. The sample contains approximately 1,000,000 distinct CDR3 sequences, 30% to 40% of them found a single time. The ten largest clones capture 13% of the sample. According to the study, the label for this sample's treatment or condition signals: in vitro stimulation with specific CMV peptide epitopes to enrich CMV-specific T cells. Their cognate antigens are unknown. The sample in question was cultured CD8+ T cells from PBMCs, obtained from culture after CMV antigen stimulation. Receptor source: a human donor in good health (CMV status not recorded). Some clones in this sample may be carry-over from other donors' samples.

This clonotype has at least ten counts. The rearrangement uses TRBV6-6 and TRBJ2-3; D is ambiguous. The CDR3 has 16 amino acids. Trimming shortened V by 8 bases and J by 5 bases, and 23 bases separated the two germline ends. Germline CDR1 and CDR2: MNHNY and SVGAGI (reference sequence). Written as DNA, the CDR3 is TGTGCCAGCGAAGAATACAGTGGTTCATCGGGAGATACGCAGTATTTT. It is translated as CASEEYSGSSGDTQYF.

This clonotype was recorded at least ten times. The chain carries TRBV7-2 and TRBJ2-2; D gene uncertain. V lost 3 bases to trimming and J lost 0 bases, with 5 bases between them. The length of the CDR3 is 14 residues. Germline loops: CDR1 SGHTA, CDR2 FQGNSA. The CDR3 protein is CASSFHPNTGELFF. Here the CDR3 DNA reads TGTGCCAGCAGCTTCCACCCGAACACCGGGGAGCTGTTTTTT.

The rearrangement joins TRBV2 to TRBJ2-5; 7 bases are a match to TRBD2. This CDR3 has 15 residues. Germline loops: CDR1 SNHLY, CDR2 FYNNEI. The V segment lost 3 bases and the J segment 3 bases; nucleotides outside the gene matches: 7. CDR3 sequence (DNA): TGTGCCAGCAGTGATCCAGCGGGGCCAAAAGAGACCCAGTACTTC. Protein sequence: CASSDPAGPKETQYF.

This clonotype has only a few counts. This chain links TRBV3-1 with TRBJ1-5; weak D call: TRBD1 (5 bases). V was shortened by 0 bases and J by 7 bases, with 7 bases between the two germline ends. CDR1 and CDR2 from the germline V gene are LGHDT and YNNKEL (reference sequence). The CDR3 consists of 13 residues. CDR3 residues: CASSQDSGQPQHF. The CDR3 DNA reads as TGTGCCAGCAGCCAAGATTCAGGGCAGCCCCAGCATTTT.

In its sample, this clonotype was seen a few times. The chain has TRBV7-2 and TRBJ2-5, with D unclear. Germline lookup yields CDR1 SGHTA and CDR2 FQGNSA. The CDR3 spans 13 residues. V was cut by 1 base and J by 7 bases, with 10 bases left in between. The CDR3 DNA reads TGTGCCAGCAGCTTAGAACCCTCTGGGACCCAGTACTTC. It specifies CASSLEPSGTQYF.

The chain couples TRBV5-4 to TRBJ1-4, with a tentative D call TRBD1 (5 bases). The length of the CDR3 is 14 residues. In germline, CDR1 is SGHNT, CDR2 YYREEE (reference sequence). Trimming took off 4 bases at V and 5 bases at J, with 12 bases between the two ends. In nucleotides, the CDR3 is TGTGCCAGCAGCCTATCCGGGGCAAATGAAAAACTGTTTTTT. This sequence encodes CASSLSGANEKLFF.

This clonotype has more than one count but fewer than ten. The V call is TRBV7-2, the J call TRBJ1-2; D uncertain. The CDR3 covers 14 residues. V lost 5 bases and J 4 bases, leaving 14 bases between the germline ends. Germline lookup yields CDR1 SGHTA and CDR2 FQGNSA. This CDR3 reads CASSTSRVGYGYTF. As DNA, the CDR3 is TGTGCCAGCAGCACGTCAAGGGTAGGCTATGGCTACACCTTC.

This clonotype has a handful of counts. The chain uses TRBV6-6 and TRBJ1-1; 8 bases match TRBD1. With V trimmed by 6 bases and J by 2 bases, 8 bases remained unmatched. Germline V gene lookup returns CDR1 MNHNY and CDR2 SVGAGI (reference sequence). This CDR3 has 15 amino acids. In DNA, the CDR3 is TGTGCCAGCAGCCGACCTGGACAGGGAAACACTGAAGCTTTCTTT. The encoded protein is CASSRPGQGNTEAFF.